Following are 13 T cell receptor beta chains from one sample sequenced in a study of control samples from healthy donors and cancer patients. The assay was immunoSEQ multiplex PCR, and TCRdb's table has in-frame clones only and misses some. The sample carries a few hundred thousand clones, over 75% recorded once. The specimen sequenced was PBMCs. The origin of the receptors is a man between 40 and 49 years old with head and neck cancer.

This clone was picked up a small number of times. CDR3 nucleotides: TGCGCCAGCAGCCAAGACCCCAGCAATCAGCCCCAGCATTTT. As protein: CASSQDPSNQPQHF. This chain links TRBV4-1 with TRBJ1-5, with no clear D. The length of the CDR3 is 14 residues. V lost 0 bases and J lost 1, with 4 bases in between. Germline CDR1 and CDR2: MGHRA and YSYEKL.

The chain links TRBV13 to TRBJ2-6; TRBD1 matches at 7 bases. The CDR3 spans 17 residues. CDR1 is PRHDT and CDR2 is FYEKMQ in the germline V gene (reference sequence). V lost 0 bases to trimming and J lost 1 base; unmatched junction nucleotides: 3. The chain's CDR3 is CASSLGTGISGANVLTF. Here the CDR3 DNA reads TGTGCCAGCAGCTTAGGGACAGGGATATCTGGGGCCAACGTCCTGACTTTC.

This clone was detected only once. The DNA for the CDR3 is TGTGCCAGCAGACTACTGGGGGGAGACACTGAAGCTTTCTTT. This codes for CASRLLGGDTEAFF. The chain uses TRBV11-2 and TRBJ1-1; a weak D match, TRBD1 (5 bases). CDR1 is SGHAT, CDR2 FQNNGV, per germline. Trimming removed 6 bases from V and 3 bases from J, with 14 bases in between. The CDR3 runs 14 residues.

V usage is TRBV5-4 and J usage is TRBJ2-7; 8 positions match TRBD2. This CDR3 has 14 amino acids. Germline values: CDR1 SGHNT, CDR2 YYREEE (reference sequence). Trimming took 5 bases from V and 6 from J; bases not matched to a gene: 10. The CDR3 sequence: CASRPAGGSGEQYF. Written as DNA, the CDR3 is TGTGCCAGCAGGCCCGCGGGAGGCTCGGGCGAGCAGTACTTC.

This sequence joins TRBV9 and TRBJ2-1; possibly TRBD2 for D (5 bases). Germline CDR1 reads SGDLS; CDR2 reads YYNGEE. This CDR3 is built from 13 residues. Trimming pared 7 bases from V and 2 bases from J, leaving 10 bases between. CDR3 in amino acids: CASSFGAYNEQFF. The CDR3 nucleotides are TGTGCCAGCTCCTTCGGGGCCTACAATGAGCAGTTCTTC. Together with reference TRBV9 and TRBJ2-1, the CDR3 gives the full variable domain: DSGVTQTPKHLITATGQRVTLRCSPRSGDLSVYWYQQSLDQGLQFLIQYYNGEERAKGNILERFSAQQFPDLHSELNLSSLELGDSALYFCASSFGAYNEQFFGPGTRLTVL.

This clone was picked up a small number of times. This chain connects TRBV19 to TRBJ1-5; D remains unclear. This CDR3 spans 14 amino acids. V dropped 7 bases and J dropped 6 bases, with 16 bases sitting between them. Per the germline V gene, CDR1 is LNHDA and CDR2 is SQIVND (reference sequence). The CDR3 DNA reads TGTGCCAGTACCCTATCCCTAAGGGCTCAGCCCCAGCATTTT. As protein: CASTLSLRAQPQHF. The full variable domain, its missing parts supplied by reference TRBV19 and TRBJ1-5, is DGGITQSPKYLFRKEGQNVTLSCEQNLNHDAMYWYRQDPGQGLRLIYYSQIVNDFQKGDIAEGYSVSREKKESFPLTVTSAQKNPTAFYLCASTLSLRAQPQHFGDGTRLSIL.

The V call is TRBV4-1, the J call TRBJ1-1; no definite D call. This CDR3 comprises 14 residues. Germline V gene lookup returns CDR1 MGHRA and CDR2 YSYEKL. The V end lost 1 base, the J end lost 1 base, and 7 bases lay between the germline ends. CDR3 DNA: TGCGCCAGCAGCCAAGGAGGAGGGAACACTGAAGCTTTCTTT. It translates to CASSQGGGNTEAFF.

This clone was seen only once. The rearrangement uses TRBV14 and TRBJ2-5; D possibly matches TRBD1 or TRBD2 (6 bases each). Between the trimmed V and J ends, which lost 0 bases and 2 bases, there was a span of 16 bases. CDR3 length equals 17 residues. Per the germline V gene, CDR1 is SGHDN and CDR2 is FVKESK. CDR3 protein: CASSQDGGAGSQETQYF. The CDR3 nucleotides are TGTGCCAGCAGCCAAGACGGGGGCGCAGGGAGTCAAGAGACCCAGTACTTC.

The CDR3 nucleotides are TGTGCCAGCAGCCTGACAGGGGTAGGGGCCAACGTCCTGACTTTC. Protein product: CASSLTGVGANVLTF. The chain joins TRBV2 to TRBJ2-6, with 8 bases identical to TRBD1. The length of the CDR3 is 15 residues. Trimming cost V 6 bases and J 4 bases; bases outside gene matches: 5. CDR1 is SNHLY, CDR2 FYNNEI, per germline.

The chain uses TRBV27 and TRBJ2-5, with D unclear. The CDR3 has 14 residues. V was cut by 0 bases and J by 2 bases, with 7 bases left in between. CDR1 is MNHEY, CDR2 SMNVEV, per germline (reference sequence). The CDR3 DNA sequence: TGTGCCAGCAGTTTATCGCTTGTACAAGAGACCCAGTACTTC. Protein: CASSLSLVQETQYF.

The chain has TRBV7-9 and TRBJ2-7; the D gene is possibly TRBD2 (6 bases). This CDR3 spans 17 amino acids. V was shortened by 5 bases and J by 1 base, with 21 bases between the two germline ends. Germline loops: CDR1 SEHNR, CDR2 FQNEAQ (reference sequence). CDR3 in DNA: TGTGCCAGCAGCCCCGCTACCTCGGGACTCGCGTCCTACGAGCAGTACTTC. Its protein is CASSPATSGLASYEQYF.

The chain couples TRBV2 to TRBJ2-7; D unclear. Per germline, CDR1 SNHLY and CDR2 FYNNEI. CDR3 length: 15 residues. With 4 bases removed from V and 0 bases from J, the gap between germline ends came to 13 bases. The CDR3 sequence is CASSGQLHLSYEQYF. Here the CDR3 DNA reads TGTGCCAGCAGTGGCCAACTACACCTCTCCTACGAGCAGTACTTC.

The chain is built from TRBV5-1 and TRBJ1-1, with TRBD1 matching over 9 bases. The CDR3 covers 15 residues. Trimming at V came to 5 bases and at J to 3 bases, leaving 8 bases not matched to a gene. Germline V gene lookup returns CDR1 SGHRS and CDR2 YFSETQ. This CDR3 is CASRDRGPRYTEAFF. The CDR3 nucleotides are TGCGCCAGCAGGGACAGGGGACCCCGGTACACTGAAGCTTTCTTT.